This is a list of T cell receptor beta chains from one sample in a study of CD8 T cells in Susac syndrome. TCRdb redid the calling of the immunoSEQ multiplex PCR reads with MiXCR, one entry per CDR3 protein. The sample includes 70,000 to 85,000 distinct CDR3 sequences, about 96% of them seen just once. The sample taken for sequencing was CD8+ T cells from PBMCs. These TCRs come from a human donor with Susac syndrome. Each CDR3 is given with its conserved first and last residue. The D gene is left open where the match is weak. Clone size is not always given. Where it is, it says once, few, many or a class for expanded clones.

d_call j_call clone_size v_call cdr3_nt cdr3_aa
NA TRBJ1-2 once TRBV4-3 TGCGCCAGCAGCCAAGAAAGATACAGGCCCTCCTATGGCTACACCTTC CASSQERYRPSYGYTF
TRBD1 TRBJ2-5 NA TRBV4-1 TGCGCCAGCAGCTGGACAGGGCAAGAGATGGAGACCCAGTACTTC CASSWTGQEMETQYF
NA TRBJ1-2 NA TRBV28 TGTGCCAGCAGCCCCCCCGGCCGGAGGAACTATGGCTACACCTTC CASSPPGRRNYGYTF
NA TRBJ2-5 NA TRBV13 TGTGCCAGCAGCCACCGTTGGGTCGAGACCCAGTACTTC CASSHRWVETQYF
NA TRBJ2-2 NA TRBV19 TGTGCCAGTAGGGCAGGCGGGGAGCTGTTTTTT CASRAGGELFF
TRBD2 TRBJ2-1 NA TRBV9 TGTGCCAGCAGCCAGCGGGAGGGAGGGGGAAATGAGCAGTTCTTC CASSQREGGGNEQFF
NA TRBJ2-2 NA TRBV7-2 TGTGCCAGCAGCTTATCGCAGGGGAAGTTTAACACCGGGGAGCTGTTTTTT CASSLSQGKFNTGELFF
NA TRBJ2-5 once TRBV9 TGTGCCAGCAGCGTAGCCGGCGCGGGGACTGAAGAGACCCAGTACTTC CASSVAGAGTEETQYF
NA TRBJ2-4 NA TRBV13 TGTGCCAGCAGCTTAGGCCTAGGGGGGGACATTCAGTACTTC CASSLGLGGDIQYF
TRBD1 TRBJ2-1 NA TRBV2 TGTGCCAGCGGGGATATGGGACAGGAGTACAATGAGCAGTTCTTC CASGDMGQEYNEQFF
NA TRBJ2-5 NA TRBV12-3/TRBV12-4 TGTGCCAGCACCGGCCGGACCGGGGAGACCCAGTACTTC CASTGRTGETQYF
TRBD1 TRBJ1-2 NA TRBV30 TGTGCCTGGAGTCTGACAGGGGGAGACGGCTACACCTTC CAWSLTGGDGYTF
TRBD1 TRBJ2-1 NA TRBV6-6 TGTGCCAGCAGAGACCGACAGGGCAATGAGCAGTTCTTC CASRDRQGNEQFF
NA TRBJ2-2 few TRBV29-1 TGCAGCGTTGAATCTGGGACCGGGGAGCTGTTTTTT CSVESGTGELFF
NA TRBJ2-7 NA TRBV7-8 TGTGCCAGCAGCTTTGAAGGAGACTCTTCAGACGAGCAGTACTTC CASSFEGDSSDEQYF
NA TRBJ1-1 NA TRBV12-3/TRBV12-4 TGTGCCAGCACCTGGGGGTCGGAAGCTTTCTTT CASTWGSEAFF